The 26 T cell receptor beta chains listed next were all sequenced from one sample in a study of shared clonotypes between healthy human individuals. Assay: immunoSEQ multiplex PCR; the TCRdb copy retains only in-frame clones and omits some. The sample has around 550,000 clones, almost 97% seen once. Sequenced material: naive CD4+ T cells sorted from blood. Subset meaning: CD45RA+ positively selected. All receptors come from a woman between 25 and 40 years old in good health.

This rearrangement joins TRBV28 to TRBJ2-5; 8 bases fit TRBD1. V shed 6 bases, J shed 6 bases, and the junction held 6 bases outside the gene matches. The CDR3 runs to 13 residues. Germline loops: CDR1 MDHEN, CDR2 SYDVKM. The CDR3, as DNA: TGTGCCAGCAGATTGACAGGGGTCCAGACCCAGTACTTC. This sequence encodes CASRLTGVQTQYF.

Written as DNA, the CDR3 is TGTGCCAGCAGTGGTGGTAGCGCTGGGTCCTACGAGCAGTACTTC. Its translation is CASSGGSAGSYEQYF. The V gene is TRBV6-1, the J gene TRBJ2-7, with a possible D match to TRBD2 (5 bases). V was clipped by 4 bases and J by 1 base, with 14 bases between them. The CDR3 sequence is 15 residues long. Germline V gene data show CDR1 as MNHNS and CDR2 as SASEGT.

The chain employs TRBV29-1 and TRBJ1-1; D gene unclear. In germline, CDR1 is SQVTM, CDR2 ANQGSEA. Trimming stripped 3 bases from V and 1 base from J, with 6 bases between. This CDR3 has 12 residues. CDR3 DNA: TGCAGCGTTGATCAGGAGAACACTGAAGCTTTCTTT. It codes for CSVDQENTEAFF.

The genes are TRBV28 and TRBJ2-2, with D hard to call. Germline CDR1 is MDHEN and CDR2 is SYDVKM. The CDR3 has 13 amino acids. V lost 2 bases and J 7 bases, leaving 8 bases between the germline ends. The CDR3 reads CASSLIPIGELFF. The CDR3 coding sequence is TGTGCCAGCAGTTTAATTCCCATCGGGGAGCTGTTTTTT.

The chain is built from TRBV29-1 and TRBJ2-2, with 8 bases fitting TRBD2. This CDR3 spans 13 amino acids. The J segment lost 5 bases and the V segment lost 7 bases, leaving 6 bases of the junction unmatched. CDR1 SQVTM and CDR2 ANQGSEA come from the germline V gene. The CDR3 spells CSGGLDTTGELFF. In nucleotides, the CDR3 is TGCAGCGGGGGACTAGACACGACCGGGGAGCTGTTTTTT.

The chain is built from TRBV4-2 and TRBJ1-5; 9 nucleotides match TRBD1. This CDR3 comprises 17 residues. Germline V lookup: CDR1 LGHNA, CDR2 YNFKEQ. The junction had 9 bases not matched to a gene; V was cut back by 0 bases and J by 6 bases. DNA for the CDR3: TGTGCCAGCAGCCAAGACGCCGGGACAGGGTCTATTCAGCCCCAGCATTTT. It encodes CASSQDAGTGSIQPQHF.

V gene TRBV28 combines with J gene TRBJ2-1; maybe TRBD2 (6 bases). The germline V gene has CDR1 MDHEN and CDR2 SYDVKM. The CDR3 has 14 amino acids. Trimming cost V 6 bases and J 9 bases, with 18 bases left between them. CDR3 in DNA: TGTGCCAGCAGCTCCGGGACTGTAGTGTTTGAGCAGTTCTTC. Its protein product is CASSSGTVVFEQFF.

The V call is TRBV5-1, the J call TRBJ1-2; D gene unclear. The CDR3 length is 16 residues. The germline V and J ends were trimmed by 4 bases and 0 bases, with 16 bases remaining between them. Germline values: CDR1 SGHRS, CDR2 YFSETQ. The CDR3 DNA is TGCGCCAGCAGCCGAGGTTTGGGAGACTCTAACTATGGCTACACCTTC. Translation: CASSRGLGDSNYGYTF.

The rearrangement joins TRBV27 to TRBJ2-5, with TRBD1 matching over 8 bases. V was clipped by 2 bases and J by 1 base; unmatched bases: 3. There are 15 residues in the CDR3. CDR1 and CDR2 from the germline V gene are MNHEY and SMNVEV (reference sequence). The CDR3 bases are TGTGCCAGCAGTTTAGGACAGGGCCTCCAAGAGACCCAGTACTTC. It specifies CASSLGQGLQETQYF.

The rearrangement uses TRBV7-6 and TRBJ2-3, with 8 bases that match TRBD2. In germline, CDR1 is SGHVS, CDR2 FNYEAQ. The CDR3 length is 18 residues. The ends lost 2 bases at V and 2 bases at J; junction bases unmatched: 12. The CDR3 DNA follows: TGTGCCAGCAGCTTAAAGGAGGCTAGCGGGTGGAACACAGATACGCAGTATTTT. Protein: CASSLKEASGWNTDTQYF. Full variable domain (remainder filled in from reference TRBV7-6 and TRBJ2-3): GAGVSQSPRYKVTKRGQDVALRCDPISGHVSLYWYRQALGQGPEFLTYFNYEAQQDKSGLPNDRFSAERPEGSISTLTIQRTEQRDSAMYRCASSLKEASGWNTDTQYFGPGTRLTVL.

V usage is TRBV27 and J usage is TRBJ2-1, with 7 bases aligning to TRBD2. The J segment lost 8 bases and the V segment lost 3 bases, leaving 10 bases of the junction unmatched. The CDR3 sequence is 15 residues long. The germline V gene has CDR1 MNHEY and CDR2 SMNVEV (reference sequence). CDR3 nucleotide sequence: TGTGCCAGCAGTTTTATGGCGGGAGCTTTTCATGAGCAGTTCTTC. This translates into CASSFMAGAFHEQFF.

The rearrangement joins TRBV28 to TRBJ2-6; D gene uncertain. Germline V gene data show CDR1 as MDHEN and CDR2 as SYDVKM. V lost 1 base and J 0 bases, leaving 10 bases between the germline ends. The CDR3 runs 17 residues. CDR3 amino acids: CASSLSAGTSGANVLTF. In DNA, the CDR3 is TGTGCCAGCAGTTTATCGGCAGGCACCTCTGGGGCCAACGTCCTGACTTTC. Supplemented by reference TRBV28 and TRBJ2-6, the full variable domain reads DVKVTQSSRYLVKRTGEKVFLECVQDMDHENMFWYRQDPGLGLRLIYFSYDVKMKEKGDIPEGYSVSREKKERFSLILESASTNQTSMYLCASSLSAGTSGANVLTFGAGSRLTVL.

This chain uses TRBV11-3 with TRBJ2-3; 9 bases match TRBD2. Trimming removed 3 bases from V and 2 bases from J; junction bases left unmatched: 3. The CDR3 length is 15 residues. In germline, CDR1 is SGHNT, CDR2 YENEEA. CDR3 amino acids: CASSFRLADTDTQYF. DNA of the CDR3: TGTGCCAGCAGCTTCAGACTAGCGGACACAGATACGCAGTATTTT.

In this sample, this clone turned up a few times. The CDR3 sequence: CASSGTGWGQPQHF. The CDR3 DNA reads TGTGCCAGCAGCGGTACAGGGTGGGGTCAGCCCCAGCATTTT. The gene calls are TRBV2 and TRBJ1-5; TRBD1 might be the D (6 bases). Per the germline V gene, CDR1 is SNHLY and CDR2 is FYNNEI. V was shortened by 6 bases and J by 6 bases, with 15 bases between the two germline ends. This CDR3 region has 14 residues.

Comments on this clone: This sample includes further DNA sequences coding for the same CDR3. The chain couples TRBV5-6 to TRBJ2-7; no reliable D call. The CDR3 has 11 amino acids. Germline CDR1 reads SGHDT; CDR2 reads YYEEEE. The V gene lost 0 bases and the J gene lost 4 bases, with 2 bases spanning the gap. In nucleotides, the CDR3 is TGTGCCAGCAGCTTGGCTTACGAGCAGTACTTC. Protein product: CASSLAYEQYF. The variable domain in full, with the rest retrieved from reference TRBV5-6 and TRBJ2-7, is DAGVTQSPTHLIKTRGQQVTLRCSPKSGHDTVSWYQQALGQGPQFIFQYYEEEERQRGNFPDRFSGHQFPNYSSELNVNALLLGDSALYLCASSLAYEQYFGPGTRLTVT.

CDR3 sequence (DNA): TGCGCCAGCAGCCCTGGGCAGGGAGGGTCAGGAGGATCACCCCTCCACTTT. Translation: CASSPGQGGSGGSPLHF. The rearrangement uses TRBV4-1 and TRBJ1-6; TRBD1 is a possible D gene (5 bases). The CDR3 totals 17 residues. CDR1 MGHRA and CDR2 YSYEKL come from the germline V gene. V was clipped by 4 bases and J by 10 bases, with 23 bases between them.

The rearrangement uses TRBV5-5 and TRBJ1-4; the D gene is possibly TRBD1 (5 bases). Germline V gives CDR1 SGHKS, CDR2 YYEKEE (reference sequence). This CDR3 spans 15 amino acids. V was trimmed by 4 bases and J by 7 bases, leaving 17 bases between them. The CDR3 region is CASSPAGADFEKLFF. The CDR3 bases are TGTGCCAGCAGCCCTGCCGGGGCAGACTTTGAAAAACTGTTTTTT.

The chain has TRBV27 and TRBJ2-7; D is ambiguous. The CDR3 contains 18 residues. CDR1 and CDR2 (germline): MNHEY, SMNVEV (reference sequence). V shed 3 bases and J shed 3 bases, with 24 bases lying between them. The CDR3 DNA reads as TGTGCCAGCAGTTTCAAGACCCCGGTTTCGACCGCTAACTACGAGCAGTACTTC. Translation gives CASSFKTPVSTANYEQYF.

The chain's CDR3 is CAIRPGQGALAGANVLTF. Written as DNA, the CDR3 is TGTGCCATCAGGCCGGGACAGGGGGCGTTGGCTGGGGCCAACGTCCTGACTTTC. The genes are TRBV10-3 and TRBJ2-6, with TRBD1 matching 12 bases. Germline V gives CDR1 ENHRY, CDR2 SYGVKD. CDR3 length equals 18 residues. J was trimmed by 2 bases and V by 6 bases; bases with no gene match: 8.

The chain joins TRBV28 to TRBJ2-7; TRBD1 matches at 7 bases. The junction had 6 bases not matched to a gene; V was cut back by 7 bases and J by 0 bases. The germline CDR1 and CDR2 sequences are MDHEN and SYDVKM. This CDR3 spans 14 amino acids. Here the CDR3 reads CASTRQGSSYEQYF. CDR3 nucleotide sequence: TGTGCCAGCACTCGACAGGGATCCTCCTACGAGCAGTACTTC.

This chain uses TRBV5-1 with TRBJ2-7; 10 nucleotides align to TRBD2. The length of the CDR3 is 14 residues. Per the germline V gene, CDR1 is SGHRS and CDR2 is YFSETQ. Trimming took 2 bases from V and 6 from J; bases not matched to a gene: 5. CDR3 in amino acids: CASSFEREGLEQYF. The CDR3 DNA is TGCGCCAGCAGCTTCGAGCGGGAGGGCCTCGAGCAGTACTTC.

The rearrangement links TRBV7-9 to TRBJ1-2; the D gene is possibly TRBD1 (5 bases). Trimming pared 2 bases from V and 8 bases from J, leaving 15 bases between. This CDR3 spans 14 amino acids. CDR1 and CDR2 (germline): SEHNR, FQNEAQ (reference sequence). CDR3 sequence: CASSLSGGGAGYTF. The CDR3 DNA sequence: TGTGCCAGCAGCTTATCTGGGGGTGGAGCGGGCTACACCTTC.

There are a few counts of this clone. This chain uses TRBV4-1 with TRBJ1-1, with D maybe TRBD1 (6 bases). Germline V gene data show CDR1 as MGHRA and CDR2 as YSYEKL. Deletions cut 1 base from V and 1 base from J, with 13 bases between. The length of the CDR3 is 16 residues. CDR3 nucleotides: TGCGCCAGCAGCCAAGGCGGACGGGGGCGGAACACTGAAGCTTTCTTT. Residues: CASSQGGRGRNTEAFF.

This chain connects TRBV6-5 to TRBJ2-1, with 9 bases lining up with TRBD1. Germline trimming cut 6 bases from V and 9 bases from J; bases unmatched to any gene: 3. CDR1 and CDR2 (germline): MNHEY, SVGAGI. The CDR3 contains 12 residues. The CDR3: CASRQGAVEQFF. The CDR3 nucleotides are TGTGCCAGCAGACAGGGGGCCGTTGAGCAGTTCTTC.

The chain employs TRBV28 and TRBJ2-1, with D perhaps assigned TRBD1 or TRBD2 (5 bases each). V shed 7 bases and J shed 0 bases, with 16 bases lying between them. Germline CDR1 is MDHEN and CDR2 is SYDVKM. CDR3 length: 16 residues. Here the CDR3 DNA reads TGTGCCAGCAACCTACCAGGTGGGGGCTCCTACAATGAGCAGTTCTTC. Translated: CASNLPGGGSYNEQFF.

CDR3 region: CASPETQYF. CDR3 nucleotides: TGTGCCAGTCCCGAGACCCAGTACTTC. The chain has TRBV28 and TRBJ2-5; D not resolved. The CDR3 loop spans 9 amino acids. V lost 9 bases, J lost 5 bases, and 4 bases lay in between. The germline V gene encodes CDR1 MDHEN and CDR2 SYDVKM.